The 3 T cell receptor beta chains reported below all come from one sample, sequenced in a study of beta chain features in type 1 diabetes. General study points: Type 1 diabetes patients showed a moderate but significant shortening of TCRB CDR3s in all four CD4+ subsets.

Of the isolated RNA, all was reverse transcribed, and so the sequenced material was expressed TCRB transcripts. Repertoires were generated with immunoSEQ multiplex PCR, while TCRdb's copy carries only in-frame clones and drops some. Of around 710,000 clones listed, roughly 12% are singletons. These receptors have no known antigen. Sequenced: naive CD4+ T cells from blood. The receptors were sampled from a young man with type 1 diabetes.

This chain joins TRBV25-1 and TRBJ2-3; D gene ambiguous. V shed 4 bases and J shed 0 bases, with 11 bases lying between them. In germline, CDR1 is MGHDK, CDR2 SYGVNS. The CDR3 totals 15 residues. DNA of the CDR3: TGTGCCAGCAGTGTAGGGTTTTCTAGCACAGATACGCAGTATTTT. Its translation: CASSVGFSSTDTQYF.

This clone has more than one count but fewer than ten. V usage is TRBV14 and J usage is TRBJ1-1, with D unclear. Trimming cost V 0 bases and J 2 bases, with 4 bases left between them. Germline loops: CDR1 SGHDN, CDR2 FVKESK. CDR3 length: 13 residues. The CDR3 here is CASSQDHNTEAFF. In DNA form, the CDR3 reads TGTGCCAGCAGCCAAGATCATAACACTGAAGCTTTCTTT.

This clone has a handful of counts. CDR3 residues: CASSPRGLGDEQFF. The CDR3 DNA reads as TGTGCCAGCAGCCCTCGGGGCCTAGGCGATGAGCAGTTCTTC. J is TRBJ2-1 and V is TRBV9; either TRBD1 or TRBD2 may fit D (5 bases each). The CDR3 sequence is 14 residues long. Trimming removed 4 bases from V and 8 bases from J, with 16 bases in between. Germline CDR1 is SGDLS and CDR2 is YYNGEE.